Each of the 19 T cell receptor beta chains below was sequenced from the same sample in a study of response to subunit inactivated influenza vaccine. TCRdb independently ran MiXCR on the RT-PCR reads; one entry per CDR3 protein. The sample lists hundreds of thousands of distinct CDR3 sequences, 16% seen once, with over 2.5% in the top ten. The sequencing here drew on CD4+ T cells sorted from PBMCs, taken roughly 24 months after vaccination. All receptors come from a man aged 50 to 69 who received an inactivated influenza vaccine.

This chain links TRBV10-3 with TRBJ2-3; TRBD2 aligns across 11 bases. J lost 3 bases, V lost 2 bases, and 1 base had no gene match. The CDR3 spans 15 residues. Per the germline V gene, CDR1 is ENHRY and CDR2 is SYGVKD. CDR3 loop: CAISEGLAGTDTQYF. In DNA, the CDR3 is TGTGCCATCAGTGAGGGACTAGCGGGTACAGATACGCAGTATTTT.

This clonotype has just a few counts. This chain links TRBV10-1 with TRBJ2-3, with D possibly being TRBD2 (5 bases). V lost 7 bases and J lost 6, with 14 bases in between. CDR1 and CDR2 from the germline V gene are WNHNN and SYGVQD (reference sequence). This CDR3 comprises 13 residues. The CDR3 here is CASMRGPEDTQYF. The CDR3 region has the DNA TGCGCCAGCATGAGAGGGCCGGAGGATACGCAGTATTTT.

This clonotype was seen repeatedly, ten times or more. This chain joins TRBV4-3 and TRBJ2-3; possibly TRBD1 for D (6 bases). CDR3 length: 15 residues. The V and J ends lost 0 bases and 10 bases respectively, with 17 bases between them. Germline CDR1 is LGHNA and CDR2 is YSLEER. The CDR3 nucleotides read TGCGCCAGCAGCCAAGATGGCACAGGGCACGGCGCGCAGTATTTT. Its protein product is CASSQDGTGHGAQYF.

This clonotype was seen only a few times. V usage is TRBV7-2 and J usage is TRBJ2-1, with D possibly matching TRBD1 (6 bases). In germline, CDR1 is SGHTA, CDR2 FQGNSA. CDR3 length: 14 residues. Trimming stripped 5 bases from V and 6 bases from J, with 14 bases between. The CDR3 is CASSQVLGANEQFF. The CDR3 bases are TGTGCCAGCAGCCAGGTATTGGGGGCCAATGAGCAGTTCTTC.

This clonotype has more than one count but fewer than ten. The chain is built from TRBV5-1 and TRBJ2-2; no clear D. This CDR3 comprises 12 residues. CDR1 and CDR2 (germline): SGHRS, YFSETQ. Trimming shortened V by 4 bases and J by 5 bases, and 6 bases separated the two germline ends. The CDR3 loop reads CASSAKTGELFF. The CDR3 DNA reads TGCGCCAGCAGCGCAAAGACCGGGGAGCTGTTTTTT.

The chain has TRBV4-1 and TRBJ2-1; possibly TRBD1 or TRBD2 for D (6 bases each). Germline CDR1 MGHRA, CDR2 YSYEKL. V dropped 1 base and J dropped 1 base, with 20 bases sitting between them. The CDR3 length is 19 residues. This CDR3 is CASSQGSLSGALSYNEQFF. The CDR3 DNA is TGCGCCAGCAGCCAAGGGAGCCTTTCGGGGGCGCTTTCCTACAATGAGCAGTTCTTC.

The chain joins TRBV2 to TRBJ2-1; TRBD2 matches at 7 bases. The CDR3 is 15 amino acids. Per the germline V gene, CDR1 is SNHLY and CDR2 is FYNNEI. V lost 9 bases and J lost 8; bases outside the gene matches: 16. CDR3 coding DNA: TGTGCCAGTTCCTCCGGGACTAAAATGGGGGATGAGCAGTTCTTC. Translating it yields CASSSGTKMGDEQFF. The full variable domain, completed using reference TRBV2 and TRBJ2-1, is EPEVTQTPSHQVTQMGQEVILRCVPISNHLYFYWYRQILGQKVEFLVSFYNNEISEKSEIFDDQFSVERPDGSNFTLKIRSTKLEDSAMYFCASSSGTKMGDEQFFGPGTRLTVL.

This chain joins TRBV11-2 and TRBJ2-1; 9 bases agree with TRBD2. The germline V gene encodes CDR1 SGHAT and CDR2 FQNNGV. The junction had 7 bases not matched to a gene; V was cut back by 2 bases and J by 2 bases. This CDR3 has 17 residues. CDR3 amino acids: CASSLNTGGGAYNEQFF. CDR3 in DNA: TGTGCCAGCAGCTTAAACACTGGCGGGGGGGCCTACAATGAGCAGTTCTTC.

V usage is TRBV10-3 and J usage is TRBJ2-5; no reliable D call. This CDR3 region has 14 residues. Between the trimmed V and J ends, which lost 4 bases and 1 base, there was a span of 10 bases. The V gene's germline CDR1 is ENHRY and CDR2 SYGVKD. CDR3 DNA: TGTGCCATCAGTGCGCAGGCTGGCCAAGAGACCCAGTACTTC. Translated: CAISAQAGQETQYF.

The rearrangement links TRBV20-1 to TRBJ2-1; 9 bases match TRBD2. The CDR3 runs to 15 residues. CDR1 DFQATT and CDR2 SNEGSKA come from the germline V gene (reference sequence). V lost 0 bases, J lost 6 bases, and 6 bases stayed unmatched. CDR3 sequence (DNA): TGCAGTGCTAGAGATTCGCTAGCGGGACCCAATGAGCAGTTCTTC. Encoded protein: CSARDSLAGPNEQFF.

This clonotype has more than one count but fewer than ten. V gene TRBV29-1 combines with J gene TRBJ1-1; D is perhaps TRBD1 (5 bases). In germline, CDR1 is SQVTM, CDR2 ANQGSEA. The CDR3 is 13 residues long. Trimming removed 8 bases at V and 0 bases at J, with 13 bases between. The DNA for the CDR3 is TGCAGCACCGGTGGGGGAATGAACACTGAAGCTTTCTTT. Translated: CSTGGGMNTEAFF.

This clonotype showed up just a few times. The gene calls are TRBV20-1 and TRBJ2-7; 10 bases align to TRBD1. The CDR3 contains 12 residues. Germline V gene lookup returns CDR1 DFQATT and CDR2 SNEGSKA (reference sequence). The CDR3 loop is CRLGQGGNEQYF. The DNA of the CDR3 is TGCAGATTAGGACAGGGGGGGAACGAGCAGTACTTC.

The rearrangement links TRBV20-1 to TRBJ2-3; 15 bases are shared with TRBD2. CDR1 is DFQATT, CDR2 SNEGSKA, per germline (reference sequence). This CDR3 is 15 amino acids long. Trimming at V came to 5 bases and at J to 2 bases, leaving 2 bases not matched to a gene. The CDR3: CSARTSGRATDTQYF. DNA of the CDR3: TGCAGTGCTCGGACTAGCGGGAGGGCCACAGATACGCAGTATTTT.

In its sample, this clonotype was seen a few times. This sequence joins TRBV4-2 and TRBJ2-3; D might be TRBD1 (6 bases). The germline V gene encodes CDR1 LGHNA and CDR2 YNFKEQ. CDR3 length equals 15 residues. Deletions cut 0 bases from V and 1 base from J, with 8 bases between. Here the CDR3 reads CASSQDQGRTDTQYF. The CDR3, as DNA: TGTGCCAGCAGCCAAGATCAGGGGCGCACAGATACGCAGTATTTT.

This clonotype was seen a handful of times. The CDR3: CASSFMRITSYNEQFF. Here the CDR3 DNA reads TGTGCCAGCAGCTTTATGCGGATTACCTCCTACAATGAGCAGTTCTTC. The chain recombines TRBV7-2 with TRBJ2-1; no firm D call. Trimming left V 3 bases short and J 0 bases short, with 12 bases between. Germline V CDR1 and CDR2: SGHTA, FQGNSA. This CDR3 region has 16 residues.

This clonotype has at least ten counts. The chain joins TRBV4-3 to TRBJ2-2; 7 bases are shared with TRBD2. CDR3 size: 15 residues. Germline trimming cut 2 bases from V and 5 bases from J; bases unmatched to any gene: 5. Germline loops: CDR1 LGHNA, CDR2 YSLEER. CDR3: CASSQLASGTGELFF. For the CDR3, the DNA is TGCGCCAGCAGCCAATTGGCTAGCGGAACCGGGGAGCTGTTTTTT.

There are a few counts of this clonotype. This chain's CDR3 is CASSGTGGYEQYF. The CDR3 nucleotides are TGTGCCAGCAGCGGGACAGGGGGCTACGAGCAGTACTTC. The V call is TRBV9, the J call TRBJ2-7, with 10 bases matching TRBD1. Germline lookup yields CDR1 SGDLS and CDR2 YYNGEE. Trimming took 3 bases from V and 3 from J; bases not matched to a gene: 0. The CDR3 runs 13 residues.

This clonotype was observed a few times. The chain has TRBV29-1 and TRBJ2-1; possible D gene TRBD2, 6 bases. This CDR3 is built from 14 residues. With 6 bases removed from V and 4 bases from J, the gap between germline ends came to 16 bases. CDR1 SQVTM and CDR2 ANQGSEA come from the germline V gene. In DNA form, the CDR3 reads TGCAGCGTCTCCCGTTATAGCGGATACAATGAGCAGTTCTTC. Translating gives CSVSRYSGYNEQFF.

This clonotype was counted only a few times. The chain couples TRBV7-2 to TRBJ2-3; no clear D gene. The CDR3 consists of 14 residues. Trimming removed 5 bases at V and 4 bases at J, with 13 bases between. Looked up from germline, CDR1 is SGHTA and CDR2 is FQGNSA. CDR3 sequence reads: CASSTEVGPDTQYF. The CDR3 DNA follows: TGTGCCAGCAGCACAGAAGTGGGCCCAGATACGCAGTATTTT.